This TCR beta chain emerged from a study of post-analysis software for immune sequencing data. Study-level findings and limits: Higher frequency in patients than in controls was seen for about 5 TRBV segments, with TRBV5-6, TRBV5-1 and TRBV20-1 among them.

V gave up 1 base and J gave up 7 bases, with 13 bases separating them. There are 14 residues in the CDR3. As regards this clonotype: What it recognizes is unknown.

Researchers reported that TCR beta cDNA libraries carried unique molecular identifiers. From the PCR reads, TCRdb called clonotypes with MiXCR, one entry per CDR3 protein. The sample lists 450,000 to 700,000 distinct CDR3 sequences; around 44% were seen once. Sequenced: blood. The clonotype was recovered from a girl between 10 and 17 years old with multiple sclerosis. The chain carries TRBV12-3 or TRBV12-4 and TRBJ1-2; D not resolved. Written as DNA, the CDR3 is TGTGCCAGCAGTTTAGGGCAGGACTCTAGTGGCTACACCTTC. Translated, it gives CASSLGQDSSGYTF.